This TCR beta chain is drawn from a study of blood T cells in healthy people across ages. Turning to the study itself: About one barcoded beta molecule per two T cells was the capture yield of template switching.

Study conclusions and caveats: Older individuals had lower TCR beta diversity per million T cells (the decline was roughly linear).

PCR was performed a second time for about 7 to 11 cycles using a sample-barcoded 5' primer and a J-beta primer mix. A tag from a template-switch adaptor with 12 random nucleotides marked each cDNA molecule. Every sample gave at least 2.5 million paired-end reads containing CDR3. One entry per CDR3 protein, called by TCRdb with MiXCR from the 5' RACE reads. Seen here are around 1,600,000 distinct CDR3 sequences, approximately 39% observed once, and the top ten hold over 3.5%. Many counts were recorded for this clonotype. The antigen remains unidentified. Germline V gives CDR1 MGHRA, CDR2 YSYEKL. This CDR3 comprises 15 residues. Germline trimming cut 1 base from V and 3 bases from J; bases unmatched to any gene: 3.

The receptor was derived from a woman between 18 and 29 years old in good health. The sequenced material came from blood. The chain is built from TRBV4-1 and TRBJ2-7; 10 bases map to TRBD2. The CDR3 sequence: CASSQGLAGRYEQYF. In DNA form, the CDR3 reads TGCGCCAGCAGCCAAGGACTAGCGGGCCGCTACGAGCAGTACTTC.